This T cell receptor (beta chain) was profiled in a study of T cells after yellow fever vaccination. Turning to this clonotype: Antigen: not known.

As TCR cDNA was made by 5'RACE template switching, a universal primer site and UMIs were added. In TCRdb, the 5' RACE reads were re-called with MiXCR into one record per CDR3 protein. This sample has 340,000 or so distinct CDR3 sequences; about an eighth occur once, and the top ten carry about 3%. Study results and caveats: The secondary T-cell response peaked on day 5, not day 15, but was weaker. Abundant clonotypes from the bulk population could contaminate FACS-sorted repertoires. Across the CD4 and CD8 compartments, a small share of clonotypes was present in both.

The source is a man aged 18 to 29 who received the YFV17D yellow fever vaccine. The material sequenced was CD4+ T cells sorted from PBMCs, taken 15 days after the yellow fever booster vaccination.

In DNA, the CDR3 is TGCACCAGCAGCCAATTGAGCGGGGACACAGATACGCAGTATTTT. Its protein product is CTSSQLSGDTDTQYF. The gene calls are TRBV1 and TRBJ2-3; the listed D gene, TRBD2, was not tested against the DNA. TRBV1 is tagged as a pseudogene. CDR3 length: 15 amino acids.